Presented here are 21 T cell receptor beta chains from one specimen sequenced in a study of cytomegalovirus exposure and HLA in healthy donors (dated by TCRdb to about 2017). The method was the immunoSEQ multiplex PCR assay. For the multiplex PCR, a mixture combining 60 forward primers for TCR Vbeta segments and 13 reverse primers for TCR Jbeta segments was used. Not all clones reach the TCRdb copy of this immuneACCESS table, which keeps in-frame sequences only. Checked studies attribute under half of the gap to unresolved V genes and leave the rest unexplained. Counted in this sample were 90,000 to 100,000 clones; about a tenth of them appeared once. The ten largest clones capture about 5% of the sample. The sample comprised PBMCs. The receptors come from a man in his fifties or sixties in good health and CMV-seropositive.

The chain joins TRBV9 to TRBJ2-3; 8 positions agree with TRBD2. CDR1 and CDR2 (germline): SGDLS, YYNGEE. V lost 2 bases to trimming and J lost 3 bases; unmatched junction nucleotides: 5. The length of the CDR3 is 15 residues. The DNA of the CDR3 is TGTGCCAGCAGCGTGCAACTAGCGGTAACAGATACGCAGTATTTT. As protein: CASSVQLAVTDTQYF.

The J gene is TRBJ2-5, the V gene TRBV30, with D possibly matching TRBD2 (6 bases). Germline loops: CDR1 GTSNPN, CDR2 SVGIG (reference sequence). V lost 5 bases to trimming and J lost 5 bases, with 18 bases between them. The length of the CDR3 is 14 residues. The CDR3 region has the DNA TGTGCCTGGGAAGGGACTGAACAGCTGGAGACCCAGTACTTC. Its translation: CAWEGTEQLETQYF. The complete variable domain, with remaining parts taken from reference TRBV30 and TRBJ2-5, reads SQTIHQWPATLVQPVGSPLSLECTVEGTSNPNLYWYRQAAGRGLQLLFYSVGIGQISSEVPQNLSASRPQDRQFILSSKKLLLSDSGFYLCAWEGTEQLETQYFGPGTRLLVL.

The table lists this clone with a few counts. V usage is TRBV19 and J usage is TRBJ2-7, with D unclear. The CDR3 sequence is 12 residues long. Trimming cost V 9 bases and J 0 bases, with 9 bases left between them. Germline loops: CDR1 LNHDA, CDR2 SQIVND (reference sequence). The CDR3 region is CASGRSSYEQYF. The CDR3 coding sequence is TGTGCCAGCGGTAGGAGCTCCTACGAGCAGTACTTC. The full variable domain, its missing parts supplied by reference TRBV19 and TRBJ2-7, is DGGITQSPKYLFRKEGQNVTLSCEQNLNHDAMYWYRQDPGQGLRLIYYSQIVNDFQKGDIAEGYSVSREKKESFPLTVTSAQKNPTAFYLCASGRSSYEQYFGPGTRLTVT.

This clone occurred a few times. The chain employs TRBV29-1 and TRBJ2-7, with 10 nucleotides matching TRBD1. The trim removed 4 bases at V and 4 bases at J, leaving 4 bases unmatched. The V gene's germline CDR1 is SQVTM and CDR2 ANQGSEA. The CDR3 length is 13 residues. The CDR3 spells CSVARTGGYEQYF. The CDR3 coding sequence is TGCAGCGTTGCAAGGACAGGGGGGTACGAGCAGTACTTC.

A few counts support this clone. The chain combines TRBV28 with TRBJ2-1; TRBD1 is a possible D gene (5 bases). V shed 5 bases and J shed 10 bases, with 9 bases lying between them. Germline lookup yields CDR1 MDHEN and CDR2 SYDVKM. The CDR3 spans 11 residues. CDR3 sequence: CASSERQEQFF. DNA of the CDR3: TGTGCCAGCAGTGAACGACAGGAGCAGTTCTTC.

This clone was seen a few times. The gene calls are TRBV10-3 and TRBJ2-7, with a possible D match to TRBD1 (5 bases). Per germline, CDR1 ENHRY and CDR2 SYGVKD. This CDR3 region has 14 residues. V was cut by 7 bases and J by 3 bases, with 16 bases left in between. The CDR3: CAITPGQGNYEQYF. The CDR3 DNA sequence: TGTGCCATCACACCAGGACAAGGCAACTACGAGCAGTACTTC.

About this clone itself: In this CDR3 the conserved last residue, phenylalanine or tryptophan, is missing, so a read error is likely. The V call is TRBV25-1, the J call TRBJ1-6; tentatively, D is TRBD1 (6 bases). Germline assignment: CDR1 MGHDK and CDR2 SYGVNS. This CDR3 is 16 amino acids long. The CDR3 region has the DNA TGTGACAGCAGTGGTGGACAGTTCCAATTCTACCCACCCCTCCACTTG. Amino acids: CDSSGGQFQFYPPLHL.

This clone showed up just a few times. This rearrangement joins TRBV6-5 to TRBJ1-1; 8 bases agree with TRBD1. Losses at the gene ends were 4 bases for V and 6 bases for J; bases not matched to a gene: 10. Germline CDR1 and CDR2: MNHEY and SVGAGI. The CDR3 runs 15 residues. CDR3 bases: TGTGCCAGCAGTTCCTCGACAGGGGAGTTCGCTGAAGCTTTCTTT. As protein: CASSSSTGEFAEAFF.

V usage is TRBV6-1 and J usage is TRBJ2-5; maybe TRBD2 (5 bases). Trimming took 5 bases from V and 4 from J, leaving 8 bases between them. Germline V gene data show CDR1 as MNHNS and CDR2 as SASEGT. The CDR3 sequence is 12 residues long. The CDR3 DNA sequence: TGTGCCAGCAGTCCTGGGAGAGAGACCCAGTACTTC. Its translation is CASSPGRETQYF.

This clone has more than one count but fewer than ten. The rearrangement uses TRBV7-8 and TRBJ1-3, with D maybe TRBD1 (6 bases). Germline V lookup: CDR1 SGHVS, CDR2 FQNEAQ. V was shortened by 5 bases and J by 4 bases, with 9 bases between the two germline ends. The CDR3 has 13 residues. The CDR3 here is CASSRRGGNTIYF. The CDR3, as DNA: TGTGCCAGCAGCCGCAGGGGAGGAAACACCATATATTTT. Full variable domain (missing parts from reference TRBV7-8 and TRBJ1-3): GAGVSQSPRYKVAKRGQDVALRCDPISGHVSLFWYQQALGQGPEFLTYFQNEAQLDKSGLPSDRFFAERPEGSVSTLKIQRTQQEDSAVYLCASSRRGGNTIYFGEGSWLTVV.

On this clone itself: The sample contains more than one DNA sequence encoding this CDR3. This chain's CDR3 is CASKEGTGNNSPLHF. The CDR3 nucleotides are TGTGCCAGCAAAGAAGGGACAGGGAATAATTCACCCCTCCACTTT. The chain joins TRBV6-1 to TRBJ1-6; 9 bases agree with TRBD1. The CDR3 consists of 15 residues. The V gene end was trimmed by 7 bases and the J gene end by 5 bases; junction bases not matched to a gene: 6. CDR1 and CDR2 from the germline V gene are MNHNS and SASEGT.

This clone has a handful of counts. The rearrangement joins TRBV28 to TRBJ2-3; the D gene is possibly TRBD1 (6 bases). The CDR3 is 14 residues long. Per the germline V gene, CDR1 is MDHEN and CDR2 is SYDVKM. Trimming left V 7 bases short and J 2 bases short, with 13 bases between. The CDR3 sequence: CASNSRGLTDTQYF. As DNA, the CDR3 is TGTGCCAGCAACTCCAGGGGCCTCACAGATACGCAGTATTTT.

The gene calls are TRBV11-2 and TRBJ2-3; 8 bases agree with TRBD2. V dropped 3 bases and J dropped 0; count of bases not matched to a gene: 5. This CDR3 contains 16 residues. Germline lookup yields CDR1 SGHAT and CDR2 FQNNGV. In DNA, the CDR3 is TGTGCCAGCAGCTTTAGCGGGGACACAAGCACAGATACGCAGTATTTT. It translates to CASSFSGDTSTDTQYF.

The genes are TRBV27 and TRBJ1-1, with 7 bases that match TRBD1. With 6 bases clipped from V and 6 bases from J, the junction kept 7 bases outside the gene matches. Germline CDR1 MNHEY, CDR2 SMNVEV (reference sequence). The CDR3 runs 13 residues. DNA of the CDR3: TGTGCCAGCAGAGGAGGGGGGACAGCTGAAGCTTTCTTT. As protein: CASRGGGTAEAFF.

A few counts support this clone. The CDR3 protein is CSVRQGLNQPQHF. The CDR3 nucleotides are TGCAGCGTCAGACAGGGTCTCAATCAGCCCCAGCATTTT. The rearrangement uses TRBV29-1 and TRBJ1-5; 7 positions match TRBD1. CDR3 length: 13 residues. J was trimmed by 3 bases and V by 6 bases; bases with no gene match: 5. The germline V gene has CDR1 SQVTM and CDR2 ANQGSEA.

This clone occurred a few times. This sequence joins TRBV5-1 and TRBJ2-2; 12 bases fit TRBD2. V trimming: 0 bases; J trimming: 7 bases; junction bases outside the gene matches: 4. The V gene's germline CDR1 is SGHRS and CDR2 YFSETQ. The length of the CDR3 is 16 residues. Written as DNA, the CDR3 is TGCGCCAGCAGCTTGGGGACTAGCGGGATCGTCGGGGAGCTGTTTTTT. This translates into CASSLGTSGIVGELFF.

The V and J genes are TRBV28 and TRBJ1-5, with 8 positions matching TRBD1. Looked up from germline, CDR1 is MDHEN and CDR2 is SYDVKM. J gave up 7 bases and V 6 bases, and 8 bases lay outside the gene matches. This CDR3 spans 14 amino acids. CDR3 bases: TGTGCCAGCAGGCAAACAGGGGGGGCCCAGCCCCAGCATTTT. Protein sequence: CASRQTGGAQPQHF.

This clone was detected only once. The V gene is TRBV19, the J gene TRBJ2-1; 9 nucleotides agree with TRBD1. Germline V gene data show CDR1 as LNHDA and CDR2 as SQIVND (reference sequence). The V and J ends lost 5 bases and 0 bases, in that order; junction bases with no gene match: 11. The length of the CDR3 is 18 residues. CDR3 region: CASSSPPGTGRSYNEQFF. CDR3 nucleotides: TGTGCCAGTAGTTCACCCCCCGGGACAGGGCGCTCCTACAATGAGCAGTTCTTC.

This clone was observed a single time. The junction and the germline gene differ at one end; a read error may be behind it. V and J are TRBV7-7 and TRBJ2-2, with TRBD1 as a possible D gene (6 bases). This CDR3 is 16 amino acids long. Germline assignment: CDR1 SSHAT and CDR2 FNYEAQ (reference sequence). The CDR3 DNA sequence: TGTGCTAGCAGCCCGAACCCAGGGGTGGACACCGGGGAGCTGTTTTTT. Protein product: CASSPNPGVDTGELFF.

This clone was recorded a few times. The V gene is TRBV5-5, the J gene TRBJ2-1, with 13 bases fitting TRBD2. Germline values: CDR1 SGHKS, CDR2 YYEKEE (reference sequence). V shed 3 bases and J 7 bases; nucleotides not matched to a gene: 1. The CDR3 runs 14 residues. CDR3 nucleotides: TGTGCCAGCAGCTCGGGACTAGCGGGAAATGAGCAGTTCTTC. Translated: CASSSGLAGNEQFF.

This clone was counted only a few times. Other nucleotide sequences in the sample specify the same CDR3. The chain is built from TRBV18 and TRBJ2-1; D is perhaps TRBD1 (6 bases). This CDR3 is 15 amino acids long. Germline loops: CDR1 KGHSH, CDR2 LQKENI. The V gene lost 3 bases and the J gene lost 7 bases, with 16 bases spanning the gap. The CDR3 spells CASSPRRQGLNEQFF. In nucleotides, the CDR3 is TGTGCCAGCTCACCCCGGAGGCAGGGGTTAAATGAGCAGTTCTTC.